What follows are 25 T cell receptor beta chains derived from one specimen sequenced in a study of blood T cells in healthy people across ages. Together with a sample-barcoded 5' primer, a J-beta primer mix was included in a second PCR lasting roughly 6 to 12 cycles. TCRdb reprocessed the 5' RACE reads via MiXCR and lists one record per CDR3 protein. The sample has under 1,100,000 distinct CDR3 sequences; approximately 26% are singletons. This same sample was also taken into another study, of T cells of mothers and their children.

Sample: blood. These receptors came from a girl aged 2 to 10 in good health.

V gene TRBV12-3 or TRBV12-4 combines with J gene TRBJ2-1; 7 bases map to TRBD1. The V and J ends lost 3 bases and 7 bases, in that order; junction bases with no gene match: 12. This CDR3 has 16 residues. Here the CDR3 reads CASSLGWDSGGNEQFF. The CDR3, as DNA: TGTGCCAGCAGTTTGGGATGGGACAGCGGTGGGAATGAGCAGTTCTTC.

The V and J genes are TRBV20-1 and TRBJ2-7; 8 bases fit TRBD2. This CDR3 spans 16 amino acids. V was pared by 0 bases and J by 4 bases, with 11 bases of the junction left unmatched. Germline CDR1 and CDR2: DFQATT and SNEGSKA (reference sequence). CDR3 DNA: TGCAGTGCTAGAGACACGTCGGCTAGCGGGTCGTACGAGCAGTACTTC. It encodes CSARDTSASGSYEQYF.

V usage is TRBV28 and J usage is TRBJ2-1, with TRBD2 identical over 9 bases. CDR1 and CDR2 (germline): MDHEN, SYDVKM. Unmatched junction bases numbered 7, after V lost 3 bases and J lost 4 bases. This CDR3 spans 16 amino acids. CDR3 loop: CASSLASGAGYNEQFF. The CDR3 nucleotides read TGTGCCAGCAGTTTGGCTAGCGGGGCCGGGTACAATGAGCAGTTCTTC.

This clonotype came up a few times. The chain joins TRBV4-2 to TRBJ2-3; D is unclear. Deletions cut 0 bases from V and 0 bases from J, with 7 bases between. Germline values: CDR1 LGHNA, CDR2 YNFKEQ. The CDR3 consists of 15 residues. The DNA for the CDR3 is TGTGCCAGCAGCCAAGAGGAGACTAGCACAGATACGCAGTATTTT. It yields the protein CASSQEETSTDTQYF.

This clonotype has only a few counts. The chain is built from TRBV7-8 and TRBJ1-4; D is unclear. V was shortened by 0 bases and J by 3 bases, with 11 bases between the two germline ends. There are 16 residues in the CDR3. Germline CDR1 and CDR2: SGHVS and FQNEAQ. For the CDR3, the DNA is TGTGCCAGCAGCTTAGCTTCGGCCTTACCTAATGAAAAACTGTTTTTT. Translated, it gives CASSLASALPNEKLFF.

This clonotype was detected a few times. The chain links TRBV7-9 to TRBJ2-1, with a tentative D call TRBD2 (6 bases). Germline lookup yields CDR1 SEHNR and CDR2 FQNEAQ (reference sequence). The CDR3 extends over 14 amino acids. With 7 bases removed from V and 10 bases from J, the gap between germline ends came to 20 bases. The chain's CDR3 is CASTHQEEGLEQFF. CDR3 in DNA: TGTGCCAGCACCCACCAGGAGGAGGGACTCGAGCAGTTCTTC.

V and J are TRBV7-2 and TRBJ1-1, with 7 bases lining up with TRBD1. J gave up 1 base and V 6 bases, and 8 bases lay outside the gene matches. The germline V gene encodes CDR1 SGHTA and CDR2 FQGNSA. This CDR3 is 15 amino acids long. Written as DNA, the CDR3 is TGTGCCAGCAGGTATCCTGGGACAGAGAACACTGAAGCTTTCTTT. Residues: CASRYPGTENTEAFF.

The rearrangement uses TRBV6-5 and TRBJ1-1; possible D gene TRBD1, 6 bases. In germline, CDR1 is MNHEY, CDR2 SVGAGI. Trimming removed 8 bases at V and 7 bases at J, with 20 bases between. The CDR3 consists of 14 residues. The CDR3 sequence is CASAGGQIRREAFF. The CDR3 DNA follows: TGTGCCAGCGCCGGGGGCCAGATACGTCGTGAAGCTTTCTTT.

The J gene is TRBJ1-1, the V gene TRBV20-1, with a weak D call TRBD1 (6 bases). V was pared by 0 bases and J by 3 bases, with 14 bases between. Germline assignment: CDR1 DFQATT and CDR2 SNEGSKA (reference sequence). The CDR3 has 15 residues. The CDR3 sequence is CSARDSAQGYTEAFF. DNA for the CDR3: TGCAGTGCTAGAGATTCGGCTCAGGGGTACACTGAAGCTTTCTTT.

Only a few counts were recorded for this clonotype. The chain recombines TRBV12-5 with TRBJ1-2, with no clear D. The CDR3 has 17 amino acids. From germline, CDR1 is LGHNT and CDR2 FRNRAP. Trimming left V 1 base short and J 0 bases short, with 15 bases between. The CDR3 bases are TGTGCTAGTGGTTTGGAGGTACAGATTCTTTCTAACTATGGCTACACCTTC. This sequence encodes CASGLEVQILSNYGYTF.

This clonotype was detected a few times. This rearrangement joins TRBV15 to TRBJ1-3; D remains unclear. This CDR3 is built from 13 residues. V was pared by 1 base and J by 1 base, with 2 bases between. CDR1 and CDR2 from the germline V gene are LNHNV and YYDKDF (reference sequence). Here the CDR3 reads CATSRGSGNTIYF. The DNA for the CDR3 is TGTGCCACCAGCAGAGGGTCTGGAAACACCATATATTTT.

CDR3 sequence: CASSARLAAPLMYNEQFF. The CDR3 nucleotides read TGTGCCAGCAGCGCTCGGCTAGCAGCCCCCCTCATGTACAATGAGCAGTTCTTC. The chain carries TRBV6-1 and TRBJ2-1, with D tentatively TRBD2 (5 bases). The V end was cut by 6 bases, the J end by 4 bases, with 25 bases between. The CDR3 is made up of 18 amino acids. Germline V gene lookup returns CDR1 MNHNS and CDR2 SASEGT.

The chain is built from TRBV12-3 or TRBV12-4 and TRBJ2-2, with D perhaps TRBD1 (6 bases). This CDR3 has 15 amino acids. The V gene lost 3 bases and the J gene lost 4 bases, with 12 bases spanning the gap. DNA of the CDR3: TGTGCCAGCAGTTTGGGGGTGACAGGCACCGGGGAGCTGTTTTTT. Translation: CASSLGVTGTGELFF.

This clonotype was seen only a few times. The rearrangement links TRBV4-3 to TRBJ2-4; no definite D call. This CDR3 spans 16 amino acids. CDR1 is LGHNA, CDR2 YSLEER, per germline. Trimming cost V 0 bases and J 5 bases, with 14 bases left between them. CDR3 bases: TGCGCCAGCAGCCAAGATAGGGCTATTGGAGAAAACATTCAGTACTTC. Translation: CASSQDRAIGENIQYF.

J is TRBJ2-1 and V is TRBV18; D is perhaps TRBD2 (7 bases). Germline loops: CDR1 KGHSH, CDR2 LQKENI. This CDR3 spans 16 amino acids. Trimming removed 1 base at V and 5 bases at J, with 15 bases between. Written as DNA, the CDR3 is TGTGCCAGCTCACCACTAGGGGGGGGCCAAAACAATGAGCAGTTCTTC. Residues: CASSPLGGGQNNEQFF.

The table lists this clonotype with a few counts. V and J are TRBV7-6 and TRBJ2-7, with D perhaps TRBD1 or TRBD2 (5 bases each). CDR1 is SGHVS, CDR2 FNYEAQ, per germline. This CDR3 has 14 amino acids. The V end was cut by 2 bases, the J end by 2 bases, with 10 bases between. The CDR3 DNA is TGTGCCAGCAGCTTATATGGGGGAACCTACGAGCAGTACTTC. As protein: CASSLYGGTYEQYF.

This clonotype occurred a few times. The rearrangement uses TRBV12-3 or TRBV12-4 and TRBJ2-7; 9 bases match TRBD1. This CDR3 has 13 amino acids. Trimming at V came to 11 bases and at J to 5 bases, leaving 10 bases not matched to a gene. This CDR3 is CASAGTGINEQYF. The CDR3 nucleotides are TGTGCCTCTGCGGGGACAGGGATCAACGAGCAGTACTTC.

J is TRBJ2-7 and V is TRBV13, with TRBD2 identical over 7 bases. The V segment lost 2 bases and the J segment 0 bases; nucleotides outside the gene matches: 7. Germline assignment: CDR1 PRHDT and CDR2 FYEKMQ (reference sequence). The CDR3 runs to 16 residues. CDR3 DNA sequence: TGTGCCAGCAGCTTATGGGCTAGCGGTTACTCCTACGAGCAGTACTTC. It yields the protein CASSLWASGYSYEQYF.

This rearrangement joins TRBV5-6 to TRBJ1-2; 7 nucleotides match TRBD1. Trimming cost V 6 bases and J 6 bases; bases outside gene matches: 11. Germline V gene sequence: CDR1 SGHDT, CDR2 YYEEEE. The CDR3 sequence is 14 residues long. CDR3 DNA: TGTGCCAGCAACCCACAGGGGTTCATGGATGGCTACACCTTC. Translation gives CASNPQGFMDGYTF.

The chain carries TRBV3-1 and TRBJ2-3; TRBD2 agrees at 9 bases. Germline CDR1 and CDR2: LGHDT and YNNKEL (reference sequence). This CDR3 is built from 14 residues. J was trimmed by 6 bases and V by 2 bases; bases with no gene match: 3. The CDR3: CASSQIAGVDTQYF. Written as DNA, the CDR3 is TGTGCCAGCAGCCAAATAGCGGGGGTCGATACGCAGTATTTT.

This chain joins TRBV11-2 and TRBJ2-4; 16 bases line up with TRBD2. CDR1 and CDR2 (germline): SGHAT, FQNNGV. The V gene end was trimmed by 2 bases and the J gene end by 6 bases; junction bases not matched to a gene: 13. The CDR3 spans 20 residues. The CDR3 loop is CASSLRTGLAGGPRGNIQYF. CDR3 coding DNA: TGTGCCAGCAGCTTACGTACGGGACTAGCGGGAGGGCCAAGGGGAAACATTCAGTACTTC.

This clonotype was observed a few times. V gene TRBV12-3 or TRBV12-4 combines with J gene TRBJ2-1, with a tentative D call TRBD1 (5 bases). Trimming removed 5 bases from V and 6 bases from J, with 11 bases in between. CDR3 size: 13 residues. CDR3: CASSTRRGNEQFF. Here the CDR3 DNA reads TGTGCCAGCAGTACAAGAAGGGGCAATGAGCAGTTCTTC.

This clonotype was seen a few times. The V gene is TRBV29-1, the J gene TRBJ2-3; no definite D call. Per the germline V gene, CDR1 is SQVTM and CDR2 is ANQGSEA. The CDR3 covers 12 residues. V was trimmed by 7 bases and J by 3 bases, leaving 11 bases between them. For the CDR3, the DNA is TGCAGCGGAAGTAAGGGAACAGATACGCAGTATTTT. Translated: CSGSKGTDTQYF.

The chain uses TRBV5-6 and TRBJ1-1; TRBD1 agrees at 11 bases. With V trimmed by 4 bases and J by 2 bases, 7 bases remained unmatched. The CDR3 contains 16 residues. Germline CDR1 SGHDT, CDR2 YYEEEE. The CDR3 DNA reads TGTGCCAGCAGCCCCGGGACAGGGGGAGTAAACACTGAAGCTTTCTTT. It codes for CASSPGTGGVNTEAFF.

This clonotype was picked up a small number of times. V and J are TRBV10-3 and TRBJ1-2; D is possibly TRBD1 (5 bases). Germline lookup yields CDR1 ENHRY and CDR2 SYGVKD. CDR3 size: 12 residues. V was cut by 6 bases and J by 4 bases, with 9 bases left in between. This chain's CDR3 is CAISDSPYGYTF. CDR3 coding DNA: TGTGCCATCAGCGACAGCCCCTATGGCTACACCTTC.